The clone carrying this T cell receptor (beta chain) was detected a few times. A J-beta primer mix and a sample-barcoded 5' primer were used in a second PCR of about 7 to 11 cycles. TCRdb redid the calling of the 5' RACE reads with MiXCR, one entry per CDR3 protein. The sample records about 670,000 distinct CDR3 sequences, roughly half being singletons. This sample is part of a study of blood T cells in healthy people across ages. Sequences were obtained from blood. This sequence originates from a woman of 80 years or more in good health.

This CDR3 reads CASRETRITDTQYF. CDR3 bases: TGTGCCAGCAGAGAGACCAGGATAACAGATACGCAGTATTTT. The chain recombines TRBV27 with TRBJ2-3; D gene ambiguous. V was clipped by 6 bases and J by 3 bases, with 13 bases between them. This CDR3 is 14 amino acids long. Germline CDR1 reads MNHEY; CDR2 reads SMNVEV (reference sequence).